The subject of this entry is one TCR beta chain. Its antigen is undetermined. The sample is drawn from a study of follicular helper T cells after annual influenza vaccination. Overall study findings and caveats: Successive annual vaccinations recalled a recurrent oligoclonal ICOS+CD38+ cTfh response with influenza-specific clonotypes.

Using immunoSEQ multiplex PCR, the repertoire was profiled, and TCRdb retains in-frame clones only, with some absent. The sample records 9,500 or so clones, around 83% being singletons. As to time point: 2015-2016 season, 7 days after influenza vaccination. Per the germline V gene, CDR1 is LGHNA and CDR2 is YSLEER. Trimming removed 0 bases from V and 3 bases from J, with 11 bases in between. This CDR3 contains 15 residues. This receptor was identified in an adult who received the influenza vaccine. The J gene is TRBJ1-2, the V gene TRBV4-3, with D possibly being TRBD1 (5 bases). The sequences come from CXCR5+ CD38- circulating T follicular helper cells from blood, collected 7 days after influenza vaccination. Regarding subset: circulating Tfh, non-naive CD4+CXCR5+PD-1+ (ICOS+CD38+ or ICOS-CD38-). CDR3 sequence (DNA): TGCGCCAGCAGCCAAGATACGGGGGGTTACTATGGCTACACCTTC. Translating it yields CASSQDTGGYYGYTF.